This T cell receptor (beta chain) stems from a study of tumor-infiltrating lymphocytes in oesophageal squamous cell carcinoma (dated by TCRdb to the mid-2010s). A word on this clonotype: Its antigen target is currently unknown. Per-nucleotide qualities are absent, and no much larger clonotype sits a single base away.

The library relied on PCR. The data were produced on an Illumina HiSeq 2000. Through fastp at Q25 and MiXCR, TCRdb rebuilt clones from the public reads, retaining in-frame beta chains. Rows matching on CDR3 protein sequence are summarized as one entry with the most common DNA and genes. A total of more than 15,000 distinct CDR3 sequences appear in this sample, 35% to 45% of them only once. Of the sample, roughly a third falls within the top ten clones. Reading the germline V gene (reference sequence) gives CDR1 SEHNR and CDR2 FQNEAQ. The CDR3 holds 15 amino acids from the cysteine to the phenylalanine. This entry keeps only the CDR3 DNA: 45 bases, framed from base 1. At the junction V is shortened by 1 base and J by 2 bases, with 12 bases in between.

The receptor was derived from a female donor with esophageal squamous cell carcinoma. The rearrangement combines TRBV7-9 with TRBJ2-7; TRBD2 is a possible D gene, resting on 6 matching bases. Sequencing was done on a sample of normal esophageal tissue next to the tumor. DNA sequence: TGTGCCAGCAGCTTAGGGGCTAGCGTAGCCTACGAGCAGTACTTC. It specifies CASSLGASVAYEQYF.